This T cell receptor beta chain comes out of a study of spatial heterogeneity in lung cancer. The study's findings and limits: Follow-up blood showed ubiquitous expanded tumor TCRs less than blood at resection did.

Indicated time point: sample taken at primary tumor resection. Samples were obtained from 65 to 80 donors, all untreated early-stage non-small cell lung cancer patients. This clonotype was seen at least ten times. What it binds is unknown. Each CDR3 protein gets one entry after TCRdb re-called the 5' RACE reads with MiXCR. The sample yields about 9,000 distinct CDR3 sequences, around 4.5% seen once. The junction had 6 bases not matched to a gene; V was cut back by 2 bases and J by 6 bases. The CDR3 has 15 amino acids. CDR1 SNHLY and CDR2 FYNNEI come from the germline V gene. The sequences come from PBMCs, collected at surgery. The receptor comes from a male donor with early-stage non-small cell lung cancer. The chain is built from TRBV2 and TRBJ1-4, with 7 nucleotides matching TRBD1. The CDR3 region has the DNA TGTGCCAGCAGTGAAACGGGACAGCCCTATGAAAAACTGTTTTTT. Translated: CASSETGQPYEKLFF.